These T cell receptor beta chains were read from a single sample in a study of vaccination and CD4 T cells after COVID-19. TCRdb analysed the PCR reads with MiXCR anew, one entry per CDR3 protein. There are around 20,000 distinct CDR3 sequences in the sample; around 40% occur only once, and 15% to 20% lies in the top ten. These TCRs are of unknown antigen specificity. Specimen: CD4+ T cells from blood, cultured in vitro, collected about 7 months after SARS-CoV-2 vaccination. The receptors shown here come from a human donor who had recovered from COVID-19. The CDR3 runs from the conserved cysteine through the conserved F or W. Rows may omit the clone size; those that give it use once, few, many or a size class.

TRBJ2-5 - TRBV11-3 CASSLGQETQYF
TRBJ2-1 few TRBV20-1 CSAETSHEQFF
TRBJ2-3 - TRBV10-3 CAIRDDGTGTDTQYF
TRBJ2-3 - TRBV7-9 CASSLDRLAGGSSTDTQYF
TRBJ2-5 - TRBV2 CASSEIPGYETQYF
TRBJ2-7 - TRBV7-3 CASSLYEGEFYEQYF
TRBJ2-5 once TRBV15 CATSTGWETQHF
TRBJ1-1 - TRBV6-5 CASSYLRLPGQGLGTEAFF
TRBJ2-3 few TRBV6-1 CASRSSLAGATDTQYF
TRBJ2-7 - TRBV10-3 CAISVSYEQYF
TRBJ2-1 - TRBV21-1 CATKDRYNEQFF
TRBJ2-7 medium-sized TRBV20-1 CSYDRDNHEQYF
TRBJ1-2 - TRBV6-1 CASIGGDYGYTF
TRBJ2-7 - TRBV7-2 CASSFGPGGYYEQYF
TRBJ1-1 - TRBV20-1 CSAFTGTAGTEAFF
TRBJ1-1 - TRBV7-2 CASSSDRTRTEAFF
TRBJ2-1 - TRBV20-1 CSARSDLAGESIEQFF
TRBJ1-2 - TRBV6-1 CAAGGRGYGYTF
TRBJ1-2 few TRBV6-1 CASRFREGEGYTF
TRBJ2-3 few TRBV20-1 CSAFDRGASTDTQYF
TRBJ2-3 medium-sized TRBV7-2 CASSQRGGSIPDTQYF
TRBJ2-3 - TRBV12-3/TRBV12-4 CASSSHRGSDTQYF
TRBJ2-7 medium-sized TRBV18 CASSPRSSSYEQYF
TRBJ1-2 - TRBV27 CASSFLQGDGYTF
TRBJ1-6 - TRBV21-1 CASHPSPDSPLHF
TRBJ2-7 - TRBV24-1 CATSGSHPSGIDEQYF
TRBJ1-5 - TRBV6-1 CASSDIPGRYSNQPQHF
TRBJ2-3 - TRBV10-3 CAISESPGLGTSTDTQYF
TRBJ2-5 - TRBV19 CASSLDRGRGIGETQYF
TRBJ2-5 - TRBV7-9 CASSLGLAGTQETQYF
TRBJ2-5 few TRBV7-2 CASSPAGATSGGQETQYF
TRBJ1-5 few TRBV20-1 CSASLGSAADQPQHF
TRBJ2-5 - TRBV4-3 CASSQDGQETQYF
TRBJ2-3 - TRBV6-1 CASSKPGGDTQYF
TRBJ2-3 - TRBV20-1 CSASDDGAQVGTQYF
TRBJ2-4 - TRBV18 CASSPSINLHLTF
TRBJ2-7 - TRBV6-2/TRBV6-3 CASSYNWLAGRSYEQYF
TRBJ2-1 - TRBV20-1 CSARKRTSSYNEQFF
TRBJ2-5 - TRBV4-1 CASSQINILAFGTQYF
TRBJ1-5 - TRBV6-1 CASSNLGDQPQHF
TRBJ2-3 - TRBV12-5 CASGPSGRWDTQYF
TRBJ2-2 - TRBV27 CASSLNTGELFF
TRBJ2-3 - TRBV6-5 CASSYSTMASEAFTDTQYF
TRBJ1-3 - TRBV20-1 CSAPLGRHSGNTIYF
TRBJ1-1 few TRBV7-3 CASSLGRADEAFF
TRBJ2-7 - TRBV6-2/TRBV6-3 CASRGLAGVYEQYF
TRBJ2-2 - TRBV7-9 CASSFGVGTGELFF
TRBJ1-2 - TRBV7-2 CASSLPQAGFSNYGYTF
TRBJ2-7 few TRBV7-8 CASSPLAGDGSYEQYF
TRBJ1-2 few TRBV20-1 CSASPQSGYYGYTF
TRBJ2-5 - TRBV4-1 CASSQDRGSRTETQYF
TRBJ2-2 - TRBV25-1 CASRPRGDTGELFF
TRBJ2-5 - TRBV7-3 CASSLRAQETQYF
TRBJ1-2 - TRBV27 CASSERGSGYTF
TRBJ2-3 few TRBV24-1 CATSRDSDTQYF